The clone carrying this T cell receptor (beta chain) showed up many times. Its antigen is undetermined. The data belong to a study of CD8+CD57+ T cells in acquired aplastic anemia. The overall study: The study obtained an average of 3.2 ug of DNA from sorted CD4+ and CD8+ cells. Where healthy donors were concerned, CD4+ cells averaged approximately 11 million reads.

Overall study findings and caveats: Found in both controls and patients were around 30 CD8+ CDR3 sequences. Patients and healthy controls showed no significant CD8+ Simpson's diversity difference.

TCR beta VDJ combinations and CDR3 sequences were profiled from genomic DNA. TCRdb used MiXCR to reprocess the reads, holding one entry per CDR3 protein. Altogether around 68,000 distinct CDR3 sequences are present, 45% to 55% being singletons, with the ten largest covering about 8.3%. The sample consisted of sorted CD4+, CD8+, or CD8+CD57+ T cells (not recorded which) from PBMCs. This receptor was taken from a human donor in good health, serving as a control.

CDR3 DNA sequence: TGTGCCAGCAGTTTAATGGGTTCACAGGGGGAGCTGTTTTTT. It is translated as CASSLMGSQGELFF. This rearrangement joins TRBV27 to TRBJ2-2, with no clear D. This CDR3 contains 14 residues. Germline CDR1 is MNHEY and CDR2 is SMNVEV (reference sequence). The V and J ends lost 2 bases and 8 bases respectively, with 12 bases between them.